The clone carrying this TCR beta chain has more than one count but fewer than ten. The antigen remains unidentified. The data stem from a study of naive and memory T cell subsets. The study's findings and limits: RNA-based TCR counts may shift with T cell activation and differentiation. A clonotype means one alpha or beta sequence, not an alpha/beta pair. There was no ground truth to check naive and memory subset results. Especially in CD8 cells, naive repertoires contained a few larger clonotypes, possibly CD45RA-re-expressing memory cells.

Both TRBC1 and TRBC2 were covered by a beta constant-region primer of two equimolar oligonucleotides. The ligated cDNA underwent four PCR rounds using SP2 and nested alpha and beta constant-region primers. An oligonucleotide with the SP2 primer and a 12-nucleotide UMI was ligated to the cDNA 3' end. TCRdb itself ran the UMI-ligation and nested PCR reads through MiXCR, one entry per CDR3 protein. The sample has 95,000 to 110,000 distinct CDR3 sequences; about 14% are singletons. CDR3 length: 14 amino acids. Germline values: CDR1 MNHEY, CDR2 SVGEGT. V shed 6 bases and J shed 2 bases, with 14 bases lying between them.

The sequence was collected from a human donor in good health. The gene calls are TRBV6-2 or TRBV6-3 and TRBJ2-7; D perhaps matches TRBD2 (5 bases). The sequencing sample was made of naive CD8+ T cells from blood. The CDR3 here is CASSRSEGPYEQYF. Here the CDR3 DNA reads TGTGCCAGCAGCCGCTCCGAGGGCCCCTACGAGCAGTACTTC.